This T cell receptor beta chain was obtained from a study of shared clonotypes between healthy human individuals. General observations from the study: Only a few donors were included, so the genetic and exposure-history diversity represented was limited.

CD45RO-negative cells were positively selected for CCR7, leaving out terminally differentiated effector memory CD45RA+ cells. The CDR3 consists of 17 residues. The junction had 6 bases not matched to a gene; V was cut back by 3 bases and J by 1 base. Germline CDR1 is MNHEY and CDR2 is SMNVEV (reference sequence). As for this clone: Its specificity is not known.

Method: immunoSEQ multiplex PCR; TCRdb's copy keeps in-frame clones and lacks some. The sample has fewer than 1 million clones, approximately 97% seen once. The rearrangement links TRBV27 to TRBJ2-2; 9 bases are shared with TRBD1. The sample taken for sequencing was naive CD8+ T cells sorted from blood. This sequence was found in a man between 25 and 39 years old in good health. CDR3 residues: CASSFLPGQGNTGELFF. The CDR3, as DNA: TGTGCCAGCAGTTTCCTTCCGGGACAGGGGAACACCGGGGAGCTGTTTTTT.